This note documents a single T cell receptor beta chain sequence. Its cognate antigen is unknown. The data originate from a study of T cells in localized non-small cell lung cancer. Sequenced by immunoSEQ multiplex PCR; TCRdb stores in-frame clones only, minus some. The sample records 20,000 to 25,000 clones, about nine tenths being singletons. Broader study findings: Of the top 100 tumor clones, median roughly 55 were in adjacent lung, approximately 29 among its top 100.

Trimming took off 3 bases at V and 7 bases at J, with 15 bases between the two ends. There are 14 residues in the CDR3. The germline V gene encodes CDR1 LNHDA and CDR2 SQIVND (reference sequence). The clonotype comes from a man between 35 and 75 years old with stage II squamous cell lung carcinoma. V usage is TRBV19 and J usage is TRBJ1-2, with D possibly matching TRBD1 (6 bases). The material sequenced was PBMCs, taken before any cancer treatment. CDR3 coding DNA: TGTGCCAGTAGTATTACCGGGGGCGTCCTTGGCTACACCTTC. This sequence encodes CASSITGGVLGYTF.